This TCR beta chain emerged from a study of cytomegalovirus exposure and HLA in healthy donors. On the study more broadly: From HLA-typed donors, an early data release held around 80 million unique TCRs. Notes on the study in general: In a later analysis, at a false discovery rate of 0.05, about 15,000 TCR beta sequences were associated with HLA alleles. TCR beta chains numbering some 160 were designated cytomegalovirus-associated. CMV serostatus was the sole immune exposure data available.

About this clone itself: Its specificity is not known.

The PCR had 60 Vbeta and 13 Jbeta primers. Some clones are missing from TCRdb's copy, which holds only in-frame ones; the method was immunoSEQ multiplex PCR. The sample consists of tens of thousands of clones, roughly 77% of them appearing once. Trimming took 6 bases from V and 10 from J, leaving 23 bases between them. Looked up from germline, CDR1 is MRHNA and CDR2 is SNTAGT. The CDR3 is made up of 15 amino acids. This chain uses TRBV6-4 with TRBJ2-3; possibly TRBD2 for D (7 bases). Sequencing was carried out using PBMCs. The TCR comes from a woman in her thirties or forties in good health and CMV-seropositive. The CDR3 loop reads CASSHRGGGGSAQYF. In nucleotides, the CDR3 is TGTGCCAGCAGCCATCGAGGGGGGGGAGGTTCTGCGCAGTATTTT.